These 18 T cell receptor beta chains were sequenced from one sample in a study of T-cell memory formation after mild COVID-19. TCRdb re-called the 5' RACE reads through MiXCR, storing one row per CDR3 protein. The sample shows 550,000 to 700,000 distinct CDR3 sequences, more than 15% of them seen only once. The sequenced sample consisted of PBMCs or a T cell subset sorted from them (not recorded which). The origin of the receptors is an adult woman who had mild COVID-19 (a few samples of this study predate the infection). Cell type and time point are not known.

The chain joins TRBV6-1 to TRBJ2-1; D is unclear. Germline CDR1 is MNHNS and CDR2 is SASEGT. This CDR3 has 16 amino acids. The V end was cut by 5 bases, the J end by 0 bases, with 14 bases between. The CDR3 DNA reads TGTGCCAGCAGTTCCCCTATTGGGGTCTCCTACAATGAGCAGTTCTTC. Translated: CASSSPIGVSYNEQFF.

The chain joins TRBV5-4 to TRBJ1-6; maybe TRBD1 (6 bases). The length of the CDR3 is 14 residues. The germline CDR1 and CDR2 sequences are SGHNT and YYREEE (reference sequence). V shed 4 bases and J shed 17 bases, with 22 bases lying between them. CDR3 nucleotides: TGTGCCAGCAGCGGAGGATTCGGACAGACCCCTTTCCACTTT. Its protein product is CASSGGFGQTPFHF.

V is TRBV7-8 and J is TRBJ1-1; D gene unclear. V was pared by 1 base and J by 1 base, with 10 bases between. The CDR3 covers 15 residues. Germline CDR1 reads SGHVS; CDR2 reads FQNEAQ. CDR3 sequence (DNA): TGTGCCAGCAGCTTAGAAACGCGGTGGAACACTGAAGCTTTCTTT. This codes for CASSLETRWNTEAFF. The full variable domain, completed using reference TRBV7-8 and TRBJ1-1, is GAGVSQSPRYKVAKRGQDVALRCDPISGHVSLFWYQQALGQGPEFLTYFQNEAQLDKSGLPSDRFFAERPEGSVSTLKIQRTQQEDSAVYLCASSLETRWNTEAFFGQGTRLTVV.

This clonotype showed up just a few times. The V call is TRBV4-1, the J call TRBJ2-7; no clear D gene. V lost 0 bases, J lost 0 bases, and 27 bases lay in between. CDR1 MGHRA and CDR2 YSYEKL come from the germline V gene. The CDR3 runs to 21 residues. CDR3 amino acids: CASSQDFLAGGWFHSSYEQYF. For the CDR3, the DNA is TGCGCCAGCAGCCAAGATTTTTTAGCAGGTGGATGGTTTCATAGCTCCTACGAGCAGTACTTC.

In its sample, this clonotype was seen a few times. CDR3 loop: CASSRGASGKETQYF. Written as DNA, the CDR3 is TGTGCCAGCAGCCGGGGGGCCTCGGGGAAAGAGACCCAGTACTTC. The V call is TRBV11-3, the J call TRBJ2-5; the D gene is possibly TRBD2 (7 bases). The CDR3 runs to 15 residues. CDR1 and CDR2 (germline): SGHNT, YENEEA. Trimming removed 5 bases from V and 3 bases from J, with 16 bases in between.

This clonotype was found a few times. The V gene is TRBV24-1, the J gene TRBJ2-3, with D hard to call. The CDR3 has 12 amino acids. Germline V gene data show CDR1 as KGHDR and CDR2 as SFDVKD. V was shortened by 3 bases and J by 6 bases, with 6 bases between the two germline ends. In nucleotides, the CDR3 is TGTGCCACCAGTGATGTGGTTGATACGCAGTATTTT. It encodes CATSDVVDTQYF.

This clonotype was detected a few times. CDR3 sequence reads: CASSLGIQGTPSYNEQFF. The CDR3 DNA is TGCGCCAGCAGCTTGGGCATACAGGGGACCCCGTCCTACAATGAGCAGTTCTTC. The chain joins TRBV5-1 to TRBJ2-1; 7 positions agree with TRBD1. Trimming removed 0 bases from V and 1 base from J; junction bases left unmatched: 10. The CDR3 totals 18 residues. Germline lookup yields CDR1 SGHRS and CDR2 YFSETQ.

This clonotype was seen repeatedly, ten times or more. V gene TRBV12-3 or TRBV12-4 combines with J gene TRBJ2-1; the D gene is possibly TRBD2 (6 bases). The V end was cut by 3 bases, the J end by 6 bases, with 12 bases between. The CDR3 is 14 amino acids. The CDR3 DNA reads TGTGCCAGCAGTTTTGCGGGATTGAGCAATGAGCAGTTCTTC. Its translation: CASSFAGLSNEQFF.

The chain joins TRBV4-1 to TRBJ2-4, with D perhaps TRBD1 (5 bases). Germline loops: CDR1 MGHRA, CDR2 YSYEKL. This CDR3 has 19 residues. V lost 4 bases to trimming and J lost 0 bases, with 22 bases between them. The CDR3 sequence is CASSPLSFDSGLAKNIQYF. CDR3 in DNA: TGCGCCAGCAGCCCCCTGTCCTTTGACAGTGGTCTAGCCAAAAACATTCAGTACTTC.

Many counts were recorded for this clonotype. The chain recombines TRBV7-2 with TRBJ2-7; D is uncertain. CDR1 is SGHTA, CDR2 FQGNSA, per germline. The CDR3 is 11 residues long. Trimming removed 5 bases from V and 0 bases from J, with 2 bases in between. The CDR3 coding sequence is TGTGCCAGCAGCGGCTCCTACGAGCAGTACTTC. Residues: CASSGSYEQYF.

In its sample, this clonotype was seen a few times. The chain couples TRBV12-3 or TRBV12-4 to TRBJ2-7; tentatively, D is TRBD2 (6 bases). The V gene lost 2 bases and the J gene lost 3 bases, with 14 bases spanning the gap. CDR3 length: 15 residues. As DNA, the CDR3 is TGTGCCAGCAGTTTATCCAGGGATAGCGGCTACGAGCAGTACTTC. Amino acid sequence: CASSLSRDSGYEQYF.

This clonotype appeared a few times. The chain combines TRBV12-3 or TRBV12-4 with TRBJ1-3; unclear D gene. V lost 7 bases, J lost 3 bases, and 10 bases lay in between. The CDR3 is 13 amino acids. CDR3 protein: CASNLPLGNTIYF. The CDR3 DNA sequence: TGTGCCAGCAATCTACCGCTTGGAAACACCATATATTTT.

The rearrangement joins TRBV29-1 to TRBJ2-2, with D unresolved. This CDR3 comprises 13 residues. CDR1 and CDR2 from the germline V gene are SQVTM and ANQGSEA. V shed 4 bases and J shed 3 bases, with 9 bases lying between them. The CDR3 sequence: CSVGLGYTGELFF. In nucleotides, the CDR3 is TGCAGCGTTGGGCTGGGGTACACCGGGGAGCTGTTTTTT.

The chain has TRBV12-3 or TRBV12-4 and TRBJ2-5, with 7 nucleotides matching TRBD1. The CDR3 is 14 residues long. V lost 5 bases, J lost 3 bases, and 6 bases stayed unmatched. The CDR3 DNA is TGTGCCAGCAGTGTAGACACAGGGGAAGAGACCCAGTACTTC. Amino acid sequence: CASSVDTGEETQYF.

J is TRBJ2-1 and V is TRBV27, with 13 nucleotides matching TRBD2. V was pared by 4 bases and J by 5 bases, with 8 bases of the junction left unmatched. The germline gives CDR1 MNHEY, CDR2 SMNVEV (reference sequence). The CDR3 is made up of 17 amino acids. CDR3 coding DNA: TGTGCCAGCAGTTCCCGCAGACTAGCGGGAGGAAACAATGAGCAGTTCTTC. Protein product: CASSSRRLAGGNNEQFF.

This clonotype was recorded many times. The V and J genes are TRBV7-3 and TRBJ2-6; a possible D gene is TRBD1 (6 bases). There are 17 residues in the CDR3. Germline values: CDR1 SGHTA, CDR2 FQGTGA. The ends were cut back, 5 bases at V and 1 base at J, with 15 bases in the middle. This CDR3 is CASSRLGGRSGANVLTF. CDR3 sequence (DNA): TGTGCCAGCAGCCGCCTAGGGGGAAGATCTGGGGCCAACGTCCTGACTTTC.

The chain links TRBV27 to TRBJ2-1; 16 bases are shared with TRBD2. The ends lost 4 bases at V and 8 bases at J; junction bases unmatched: 2. Germline V lookup: CDR1 MNHEY, CDR2 SMNVEV (reference sequence). There are 15 residues in the CDR3. The DNA of the CDR3 is TGTGCCAGCAGTTGGGGGACTAGCGGGAGGGATGAGCAGTTCTTC. It yields the protein CASSWGTSGRDEQFF.

The rearrangement links TRBV5-1 to TRBJ1-2, with D perhaps TRBD1 (6 bases). Looked up from germline, CDR1 is SGHRS and CDR2 is YFSETQ. CDR3 length: 16 amino acids. V dropped 1 base and J dropped 2 bases, with 15 bases sitting between them. For the CDR3, the DNA is TGCGCCAGCAGCTTGTCGGGACAAAGCCCAAACTATGGCTACACCTTC. This sequence encodes CASSLSGQSPNYGYTF.